This paragraph reports one T cell receptor beta chain. Its antigen is still unknown. The record originates from a study of T cell clones after liver transplantation. Overall study context: TCRbeta sequencing after a pre-transplant mixed lymphocyte reaction identified graft-donor-reactive clones, later tracked in post-transplant blood. Tolerant meant at least one year fully off immunosuppression without liver enzymes above twice normal.

J lost 7 bases, V lost 3 bases, and 14 bases had no gene match. The CDR3 is made up of 16 amino acids. Germline-derived CDR1 and CDR2 are SQVTM and ANQGSEA. TCRdb's copy holds only in-frame clones and misses some; the assay was immunoSEQ multiplex PCR. Found here are about 9,200 clones, about 78% of them singletons; the top ten hold approximately 60%. Study-level results: Compared with third party-reactive sequences, donor-reactive ones declined more, independent of withdrawal success. The donor-reactive repertoire was only partly measurable in two subjects, lacking donor cells.

The chain employs TRBV29-1 and TRBJ2-1, with 8 bases aligning to TRBD1. This sample comprised CD8+ T cells from blood, obtained at the 22-month timepoint. This TCR was sampled from a human patient who received a liver transplant. Some T cells may trace back to the graft donor. CDR3 sequence: CSVEPKSRGPGNEQFF. CDR3 nucleotides: TGCAGCGTTGAGCCCAAATCCAGGGGGCCGGGAAATGAGCAGTTCTTC.